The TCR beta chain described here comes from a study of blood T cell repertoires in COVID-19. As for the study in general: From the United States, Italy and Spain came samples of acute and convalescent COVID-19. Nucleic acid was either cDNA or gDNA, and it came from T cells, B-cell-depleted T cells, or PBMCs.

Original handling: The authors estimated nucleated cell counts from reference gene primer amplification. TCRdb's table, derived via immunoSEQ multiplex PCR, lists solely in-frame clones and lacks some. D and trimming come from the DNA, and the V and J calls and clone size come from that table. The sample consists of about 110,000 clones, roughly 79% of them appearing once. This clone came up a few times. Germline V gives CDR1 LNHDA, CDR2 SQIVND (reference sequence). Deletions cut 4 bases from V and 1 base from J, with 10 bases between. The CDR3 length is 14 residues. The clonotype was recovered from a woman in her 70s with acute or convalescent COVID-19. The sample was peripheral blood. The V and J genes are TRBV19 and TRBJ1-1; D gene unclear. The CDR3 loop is CASSRGAKNTEAFF. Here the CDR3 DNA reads TGTGCCAGTAGTAGGGGAGCTAAGAACACTGAAGCTTTCTTT. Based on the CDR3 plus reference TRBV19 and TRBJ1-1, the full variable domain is DGGITQSPKYLFRKEGQNVTLSCEQNLNHDAMYWYRQDPGQGLRLIYYSQIVNDFQKGDIAEGYSVSREKKESFPLTVTSAQKNPTAFYLCASSRGAKNTEAFFGQGTRLTVV.